The rows below give T cell receptor beta chains drawn from one sample of a study of blood T cell repertoires in COVID-19. The data were produced by immunoSEQ multiplex PCR, yet TCRdb's version contains in-frame clones alone and is incomplete. The table has some 67,000 clones, roughly nine tenths seen once. Sequencing was done on a sample of peripheral blood. The source of these receptors is a woman over 75 with acute or convalescent COVID-19. Each CDR3 is given with its conserved first and last residue. Each record gives: CDR3 protein, V gene, J gene.

CDR3 protein: CASSLLGGNRENTEAFF
V gene: TRBV27
J gene: TRBJ1-1

CDR3 protein: CSASIGGGQPQHF
V gene: TRBV20-1
J gene: TRBJ1-5

CDR3 protein: CASSFGTGTYEQYF
V gene: TRBV5-8
J gene: TRBJ2-7

CDR3 protein: CASRDRGNGYTF
V gene: TRBV5-6
J gene: TRBJ1-2

CDR3 protein: CASSQDEGGYGYTF
V gene: TRBV4-3
J gene: TRBJ1-2

CDR3 protein: CASSYGWSIQYF
V gene: TRBV12-3/TRBV12-4
J gene: TRBJ2-4

CDR3 protein: CATSRGGQGAETQYF
V gene: TRBV15
J gene: TRBJ2-5

CDR3 protein: CASSLVWGAGTEAFF
V gene: TRBV7-9
J gene: TRBJ1-1

CDR3 protein: CASSPWTGPNTEAFF
V gene: TRBV19
J gene: TRBJ1-1

CDR3 protein: CAWSVGGRANGQYF
V gene: TRBV30
J gene: TRBJ2-7

CDR3 protein: CASSRVRTSGPYEQYF
V gene: TRBV27
J gene: TRBJ2-7

CDR3 protein: CASSFLTGAVLF
V gene: TRBV6-5
J gene: TRBJ1-4

CDR3 protein: CASSLWVTSNTIYF
V gene: TRBV28
J gene: TRBJ1-3

CDR3 protein: CASSLPGQSTGELFF
V gene: TRBV5-1
J gene: TRBJ2-2

CDR3 protein: CASSRSLAFMETQYF
V gene: TRBV14
J gene: TRBJ2-5

CDR3 protein: CATSVGGASTDTQYF
V gene: TRBV24-1
J gene: TRBJ2-3

CDR3 protein: CASSLALFDEQFF
V gene: TRBV11-2
J gene: TRBJ2-1

CDR3 protein: CAWSVKGQGDNQPQHF
V gene: TRBV30
J gene: TRBJ1-5

CDR3 protein: CASSTPAGGGNTIYF
V gene: TRBV19
J gene: TRBJ1-3

CDR3 protein: CATASVGAYNEQFF
V gene: TRBV24-1
J gene: TRBJ2-1

CDR3 protein: CASSQPGLAGTGELFF
V gene: TRBV3-1/TRBV3-2
J gene: TRBJ2-2

CDR3 protein: CASGLNSGSYEQYF
V gene: TRBV7-2
J gene: TRBJ2-7

CDR3 protein: CASSQDRGYNSPLHF
V gene: TRBV4-2
J gene: TRBJ1-6

CDR3 protein: CASSLLRGASYEQYF
V gene: TRBV27
J gene: TRBJ2-7

CDR3 protein: CASKASGSRVEQYF
V gene: TRBV28
J gene: TRBJ2-7

CDR3 protein: CASSLSGSSREQYF
V gene: TRBV27
J gene: TRBJ2-7

CDR3 protein: CASSTGQNTEAFF
V gene: TRBV19
J gene: TRBJ1-1

CDR3 protein: CASSWSPGASYEQYF
V gene: TRBV7-2
J gene: TRBJ2-7

CDR3 protein: CATILDRGPAGELFF
V gene: TRBV15
J gene: TRBJ2-2

CDR3 protein: CASTLERRADTQYF
V gene: TRBV2
J gene: TRBJ2-3

CDR3 protein: CASSVGGGSTDTQYF
V gene: TRBV5-4
J gene: TRBJ2-3

CDR3 protein: CASRFGREETQYF
V gene: TRBV19
J gene: TRBJ2-5

CDR3 protein: CASTRPFGSPLHF
V gene: TRBV6-5
J gene: TRBJ1-6

CDR3 protein: CASSPRVLGTDTQYF
V gene: TRBV7-2
J gene: TRBJ2-3

CDR3 protein: CASETGSTNEKLFF
V gene: TRBV6-5
J gene: TRBJ1-4

CDR3 protein: CASSQEAGAYEQYF
V gene: TRBV4-2
J gene: TRBJ2-7

CDR3 protein: CASSWTSQETQYF
V gene: TRBV6-5
J gene: TRBJ2-5